The present T cell receptor (beta chain) was sequenced within a study of T cell responses to AZD1222 COVID-19 vaccine. TCRdb's copy holds only in-frame clones and misses some; the assay was immunoSEQ multiplex PCR. The sample yields 85,000 or so clones, roughly 86% seen once. Points from the study as a whole: Among spike-specific TCRs, nearly half reportedly target unmutated variant regions. Baseline testing showed seropositivity in only a handful of AZD1222 recipients.

As concerns this clone: The antigen is not known.

CDR1 GTSNPN and CDR2 SVGIG come from the germline V gene (reference sequence). J gave up 9 bases and V 0 bases, and 5 bases lay outside the gene matches. This CDR3 region has 13 residues. The source was peripheral blood, collected 28 days after the second AZD1222 dose. The chain has TRBV30 and TRBJ1-2, with 9 bases that match TRBD1. The sequence was collected from an adult who received the AZD1222 COVID-19 vaccine. The CDR3 DNA reads as TGTGCCTGGAGTGTGGGACAGGGTATAAGCTACACCTTC. Its translation: CAWSVGQGISYTF.